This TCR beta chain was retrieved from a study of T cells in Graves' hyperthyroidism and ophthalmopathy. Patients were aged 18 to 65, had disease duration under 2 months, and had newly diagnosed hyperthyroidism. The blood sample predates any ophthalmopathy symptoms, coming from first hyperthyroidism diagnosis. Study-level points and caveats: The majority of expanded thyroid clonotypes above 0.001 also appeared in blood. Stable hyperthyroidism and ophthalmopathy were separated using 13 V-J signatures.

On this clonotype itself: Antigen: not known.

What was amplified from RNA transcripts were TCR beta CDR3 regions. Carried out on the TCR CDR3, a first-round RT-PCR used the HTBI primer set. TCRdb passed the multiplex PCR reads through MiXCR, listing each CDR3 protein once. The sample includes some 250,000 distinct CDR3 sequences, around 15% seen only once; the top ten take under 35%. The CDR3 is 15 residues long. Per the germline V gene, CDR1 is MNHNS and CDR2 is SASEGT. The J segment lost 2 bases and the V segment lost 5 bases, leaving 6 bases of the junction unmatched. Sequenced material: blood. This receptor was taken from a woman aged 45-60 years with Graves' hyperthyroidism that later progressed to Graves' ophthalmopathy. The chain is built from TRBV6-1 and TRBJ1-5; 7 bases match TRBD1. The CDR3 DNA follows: TGTGCCAGCAGTTCACAGGGGTTTGGCAATCAGCCCCAGCATTTT. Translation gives CASSSQGFGNQPQHF.